This T cell receptor beta chain was found in a study of T cell responses to AZD1222 COVID-19 vaccine. Study observations and caveats: Only a handful of people who got AZD1222 tested seropositive at baseline.

Repertoires were generated with immunoSEQ multiplex PCR, while TCRdb's copy carries only in-frame clones and drops some. Of just under 150,000 clones in the sample, approximately 89% are singletons; the top ten hold around 1.7%. This clone was found many times. Its matching antigen is unknown. Germline CDR1 and CDR2: SGHTA and FQGNSA. The CDR3 consists of 15 residues. V shed 1 base and J shed 0 bases, with 10 bases lying between them. The TCR sequence derives from an adult who received the AZD1222 COVID-19 vaccine. This chain uses TRBV7-2 with TRBJ2-7; D gene uncertain. Material: peripheral blood, obtained 28 days after the second AZD1222 dose. The CDR3 spells CASSLGAHSSYEQYF. CDR3 bases: TGTGCCAGCAGCTTAGGGGCTCATAGCTCCTACGAGCAGTACTTC.